Given below is one TCR beta chain in context. Original handling: Reference gene primer amplification gave nucleated cell count estimates. The repertoire was sequenced with immunoSEQ multiplex PCR; TCRdb's copy has only in-frame clones and lacks some. That table supplies the V and J calls and clone size; D and trimming were determined from the DNA. The sample has 350,000 to 450,000 clones; about 88% are singletons. This CDR3 comprises 14 residues. Germline values: CDR1 LNHDA, CDR2 SQIVND (reference sequence). The V and J ends lost 7 bases and 4 bases respectively, with 16 bases between them. The data stem from a study of blood T cell repertoires in COVID-19. As for the study in general: There were acute and convalescent COVID-19 samples, and they came from the United States, Italy and Spain. T cells, B-cell-depleted T cells, or PBMCs provided the cDNA or gDNA that served as material.

The sequencing input was peripheral blood. The source is a woman between 55 and 75 years old with COVID-19, enrolled during active disease. The chain combines TRBV19 with TRBJ1-1; no definite D call. The CDR3 DNA reads as TGTGCCAGTACCCTGAGTATTGGCGGCACTGAAGCTTTCTTT. Residues: CASTLSIGGTEAFF.